The rows below give T cell receptor beta chains drawn from one sample of a study of cytomegalovirus exposure and HLA in healthy donors. The repertoire was sequenced with immunoSEQ multiplex PCR; TCRdb's copy has only in-frame clones and lacks some. The profile shows around 67,000 clones, roughly two thirds of them singletons. The sequencing input was PBMCs. The receptor set was obtained from a woman aged 45-65 years in good health and CMV-seronegative. CDR3s leave out the opening cysteine and the closing phenylalanine or tryptophan. Fields, in order: V gene, D gene, J gene, CDR3 protein. The D gene is left open where the match is weak.

TRBV5-4,.,TRBJ1-2,ASSSKGNGYT
TRBV12-5,TRBD1,TRBJ2-5,ASGPTGTGIQETQY
TRBV5-1,TRBD1,TRBJ1-5,ASSPTGGNSNQPQH
TRBV4-1,.,TRBJ1-2,ASSLGGFFTGNNGYT
TRBV5-4,.,TRBJ2-7,ASSLSRGEQY
TRBV9,.,TRBJ2-5,ASSVGKEAKETQY
TRBV5-4,.,TRBJ1-2,ASSLNRVIYGYT
TRBV27,.,TRBJ2-7,ASSFSGLLRGGEQY
TRBV4-3,.,TRBJ1-1,ASSQVLAGENTEAF
TRBV5-4,TRBD2,TRBJ2-5,ASSLGSSGGQETQY
TRBV7-6,.,TRBJ1-1,ASSTQGNTEAF
TRBV5-1,.,TRBJ2-7,ASSGGIITYEQY
TRBV6-5,.,TRBJ2-6,ASRPGVSGANVLT
TRBV5-4,TRBD1,TRBJ1-1,ASSWDRGNTEAF
TRBV11-2,TRBD1,TRBJ2-7,ASSTDRVSYEQY
TRBV7-2,.,TRBJ1-4,ASSLGTEKLF
TRBV6-4,.,TRBJ2-3,ASRADGTDTQY
TRBV4-3,TRBD2,TRBJ2-1,ASSQGEGLATYNEQF
TRBV5-1,TRBD1,TRBJ2-3,ASSLGQGSAGTDTQY
TRBV19,.,TRBJ1-2,ASSISDREFYGYT
TRBV6-1,TRBD2,TRBJ2-7,ASSEGGRQSRGGEQY
TRBV28,TRBD2,TRBJ2-3,ASSSSGPSPDTQY
TRBV30,.,TRBJ1-5,AWSAVNRYNQPQH
TRBV5-1,.,TRBJ2-5,ASSFGQQETQY
TRBV5-4,.,TRBJ2-2,ASSSRPGSKGTGELF
TRBV5-1,.,TRBJ1-3,ASSSRPGYYEGNTIY
TRBV7-2,.,TRBJ1-1,ASSARQLGDTEAF
TRBV19,.,TRBJ1-2,ASSSQAGSQLGAGYT
TRBV19,TRBD1,TRBJ2-6,ASRDRGQSGANVLT
TRBV7-9,.,TRBJ1-1,ASSLPGGDTEAF
TRBV6-6,.,TRBJ1-5,ASSRGVDRGDQPQH
TRBV5-1,TRBD1,TRBJ1-4,ASSSTGAVPNEKLF
TRBV10-3,TRBD2,TRBJ2-1,ATNPSGGGPYNEQF
TRBV9,TRBD2,TRBJ2-3,ASSGGLAFGTDTQY
TRBV27,TRBD1,TRBJ1-5,ASSPLDRGANQPQH
TRBV7-9,.,TRBJ1-1,ASSIGDRPTEAF
TRBV5-1,.,TRBJ2-2,ASSFLDTGELF
TRBV4-2,.,TRBJ1-1,ASSQEFSTLGEAF
TRBV2,.,TRBJ1-1,ASSVYSRNTEAF
TRBV5-1,TRBD2,TRBJ2-7,ASSAAGLANYEQY
TRBV4-2,TRBD2,TRBJ2-3,ASSQLAGASDTQY
TRBV27,TRBD2,TRBJ2-3,ASRPKPQLAGVSDTQY
TRBV5-1,.,TRBJ2-1,ASSPVSWRGNNEQF
TRBV5-1,.,TRBJ1-1,ASSLGTVEGNTEAF
TRBV4-1,TRBD2,TRBJ2-3,ASSRPGAGEVGDTQY
TRBV6-5,TRBD1,TRBJ1-2,ASRLTQGPYGYT
TRBV7-9,.,TRBJ1-1,ASSLASRGDEAF
TRBV20-1,.,TRBJ2-3,SAGAGDTQY
TRBV18,.,TRBJ1-2,ASSPPADRYGYT
TRBV28,.,TRBJ1-5,ASSLLWGDQPQH
TRBV4-3,TRBD1,TRBJ2-1,ASSHAGQGAYEQF
TRBV7-9,TRBD2,TRBJ2-5,ASSFAGEETQY
TRBV5-6,.,TRBJ1-1,ASSHLTDHMGTLNAF
TRBV5-4,.,TRBJ2-5,ASSLGQVKETQY
TRBV28,.,TRBJ1-3,ASRLDSSSSGNTIY
TRBV7-8,.,TRBJ2-2,ASSFGPKTSFTGELF